This TCR beta chain emerged from a study of cytomegalovirus exposure and HLA in healthy donors. Whereas donors were nominally healthy upon sampling, unrecorded immune exposures were probable. Missing from this donor's record is the CMV serostatus. In this sample, this clone turned up once. PCR involved 60 Vbeta and 13 Jbeta primers. Assay: immunoSEQ multiplex PCR; the TCRdb copy retains only in-frame clones and omits some. The profile covers approximately 100,000 clones, with roughly 69% appearing a single time and about 2% taken by the ten largest. This CDR3 comprises 15 residues. CDR1 MNHEY and CDR2 SVGAGI come from the germline V gene. V was cut by 7 bases and J by 4 bases, with 17 bases left in between.

This clonotype was sampled from a human donor in good health. Sequenced: PBMCs. The rearrangement links TRBV6-5 to TRBJ1-5; weak D call: TRBD1 (5 bases). As DNA, the CDR3 is TGTGCCAGCACGGAACAAGTGGGACTTAATCAGCCCCAGCATTTT. Residues: CASTEQVGLNQPQHF.